This passage covers 11 T cell receptor beta chains from one sample sequenced in a study of beta chain features in type 1 diabetes. cDNA synthesis used the whole RNA isolate, giving expressed TCRB sequences. Data came from immunoSEQ multiplex PCR; TCRdb stores just in-frame clones and leaves some out. Counted here are 350,000 to 450,000 clones, about 14% occurring once; the ten biggest clones make up less than 0.04%. Sequenced sample: naive CD4+ T cells from blood. These receptors originate from a man aged 25-45 years in good health.

This clone turned up a few times. V and J are TRBV11-2 and TRBJ2-5, with D unresolved. The germline V gene encodes CDR1 SGHAT and CDR2 FQNNGV. The V and J ends lost 3 bases and 5 bases respectively, with 7 bases between them. The CDR3 sequence is 12 residues long. CDR3: CASSFGRETQYF. As DNA, the CDR3 is TGTGCCAGCAGCTTTGGCCGGGAGACCCAGTACTTC.

V and J are TRBV5-1 and TRBJ2-2; D gene uncertain. The ends were cut back, 1 base at V and 5 bases at J, with 12 bases in the middle. Germline lookup yields CDR1 SGHRS and CDR2 YFSETQ. The CDR3 extends over 15 amino acids. CDR3 protein: CASSLSGERTGELFF. CDR3 sequence (DNA): TGCGCCAGCAGCTTGAGTGGAGAACGGACCGGGGAGCTGTTTTTT.

This rearrangement joins TRBV29-1 to TRBJ1-1, with D hard to call. The CDR3 sequence is 14 residues long. Germline CDR1 and CDR2: SQVTM and ANQGSEA. The V end was cut by 6 bases, the J end by 4 bases, with 18 bases between. The CDR3 nucleotides read TGCAGCGTGAAGGGTGGAGGAGGGCTCACTGAAGCTTTCTTT. Encoded protein: CSVKGGGGLTEAFF.

V usage is TRBV7-8 and J usage is TRBJ1-2, with a tentative D call TRBD1 (5 bases). Germline-derived CDR1 and CDR2 are SGHVS and FQNEAQ. Trimming took 3 bases from V and 4 from J, leaving 15 bases between them. The CDR3 contains 15 residues. The CDR3 sequence: CASSLQTVRVYGYTF. For the CDR3, the DNA is TGTGCCAGCAGCTTGCAGACAGTTAGAGTCTATGGCTACACCTTC.

This clone came up a few times. The chain carries TRBV23-1 and TRBJ2-3; tentatively, D is TRBD2 (7 bases). TRBV23-1 is assigned to the ORF class and has an uncertain function. There are 16 residues in the CDR3. V lost 0 bases and J lost 2, with 12 bases in between. CDR3 sequence (DNA): TGCGCCAGCAGTCAATCTGGGGGGGCCACCACAGATACGCAGTATTTT. The encoded protein is CASSQSGGATTDTQYF.

The chain employs TRBV10-3 and TRBJ2-2; possibly TRBD1 for D (5 bases). Deletions cut 2 bases from V and 5 bases from J, with 15 bases between. CDR3 length: 16 amino acids. CDR1 is ENHRY, CDR2 SYGVKD, per germline. CDR3 loop: CAISETSRKGTGELFF. The CDR3 DNA follows: TGTGCCATCAGTGAGACCTCCCGCAAGGGGACCGGGGAGCTGTTTTTT.

This clone came up a few times. The chain joins TRBV21-1 to TRBJ1-6; the table's D gene call, TRBD1, was not cross checked with the DNA. TRBV21-1 constitutes a pseudogene. The CDR3 is made up of 15 amino acids. In DNA form, the CDR3 reads TGTGCCAGCAGCATAAAGACAGGGGGTAATTCACCCCTCCACTTT. It is translated as CASSIKTGGNSPLHF.

The chain carries TRBV14 and TRBJ2-1; TRBD1 matches 7 bases. The CDR3 runs to 14 residues. Looked up from germline, CDR1 is SGHDN and CDR2 is FVKESK. With 6 bases clipped from V and 4 bases from J, the junction kept 6 bases outside the gene matches. CDR3 protein: CASRAPGQYNEQFF. The CDR3 nucleotides are TGTGCCAGCAGAGCTCCGGGACAGTACAATGAGCAGTTCTTC.

The sample holds a few counts of this clone. This rearrangement joins TRBV4-3 to TRBJ2-1; D gene ambiguous. Trimming took 3 bases from V and 9 from J, leaving 9 bases between them. Germline assignment: CDR1 LGHNA and CDR2 YSLEER. This CDR3 spans 12 amino acids. This CDR3 is CASSHGIGEQFF. The CDR3 bases are TGCGCCAGCAGCCACGGAATCGGTGAGCAGTTCTTC.

This clone was seen only a few times. The genes are TRBV30 and TRBJ2-3, with 10 bases matching TRBD1. This CDR3 has 15 amino acids. The ends lost 2 bases at V and 2 bases at J; junction bases unmatched: 4. The germline gives CDR1 GTSNPN, CDR2 SVGIG (reference sequence). The CDR3 region has the DNA TGTGCCTGGAGTCGGGGGACAGGGGTCACAGATACGCAGTATTTT. Protein product: CAWSRGTGVTDTQYF.

In this sample, this clone turned up a few times. The chain couples TRBV10-3 to TRBJ2-1; 8 nucleotides match TRBD1. Germline CDR1 is ENHRY and CDR2 is SYGVKD. J lost 12 bases, V lost 10 bases, and 17 bases had no gene match. The CDR3 runs 14 residues. This CDR3 is CATSAGQGLIGQFF. Written as DNA, the CDR3 is TGTGCCACTAGCGCCGGACAGGGCCTGATCGGGCAGTTCTTC.